Listed here are 27 T cell receptor beta chains from one sample, sequenced in a study of Graves' ophthalmopathy and Graves' hyperthyroidism. Scientists amplified the TCR beta CDR3 regions from RNA transcripts. First-round RT-PCR relied on HTBI primers, and a second-round multiplex PCR came next. Each CDR3 protein gets one entry after TCRdb re-called the multiplex PCR reads with MiXCR. The table shows approximately 700,000 distinct CDR3 sequences, with 40% occurring only once. The sequencing sample was made of peripheral blood. The receptors come from an adult man with Graves' ophthalmopathy.

This rearrangement joins TRBV24-1 to TRBJ1-5; 7 bases match TRBD1. This CDR3 has 14 residues. The V segment lost 9 bases and the J segment 9 bases; nucleotides outside the gene matches: 13. Germline lookup yields CDR1 KGHDR and CDR2 SFDVKD. CDR3 bases: TGTGCCACCGGGACAGCGGGTAGCAATGCGCCCCAGCATTTT. Protein sequence: CATGTAGSNAPQHF.

This clonotype has ten or more counts. The genes are TRBV2 and TRBJ2-7; 8 positions match TRBD1. CDR1 is SNHLY and CDR2 is FYNNEI in the germline V gene. J was trimmed by 3 bases and V by 8 bases; bases with no gene match: 6. This CDR3 comprises 13 residues. This chain's CDR3 is CASVGQDHYEQYF. The CDR3 coding sequence is TGTGCCAGCGTGGGACAGGATCACTACGAGCAGTACTTC.

The rearrangement links TRBV25-1 to TRBJ1-2; 8 nucleotides align to TRBD1. The length of the CDR3 is 15 residues. Germline V gene data show CDR1 as MGHDK and CDR2 as SYGVNS. J was trimmed by 5 bases and V by 5 bases; bases with no gene match: 10. DNA for the CDR3: TGTGCCAGCAGTCCCGGTGGACAGGGTCGGTATGGCTACACCTTC. It translates to CASSPGGQGRYGYTF.

The rearrangement links TRBV10-2 to TRBJ1-1, with no clear D. Trimming left V 3 bases short and J 4 bases short, with 6 bases between. This CDR3 spans 12 amino acids. The germline V gene encodes CDR1 WSHSY and CDR2 SAAADI. CDR3 amino acids: CASSDHCTEAFF. The CDR3 DNA follows: TGCGCCAGCAGTGACCACTGCACTGAAGCTTTCTTT.

This clonotype came up many times. The chain combines TRBV9 with TRBJ1-2, with 7 bases lining up with TRBD1. The junction had 8 bases not matched to a gene; V was cut back by 3 bases and J by 6 bases. The CDR3 length is 14 residues. Germline-derived CDR1 and CDR2 are SGDLS and YYNGEE. DNA for the CDR3: TGTGCCAGCAGCGGGACACAGGGGATCGATGGCTACACCTTC. Translating gives CASSGTQGIDGYTF.

The chain combines TRBV25-1 with TRBJ2-2; 9 bases are shared with TRBD2. Per germline, CDR1 MGHDK and CDR2 SYGVNS. This CDR3 spans 16 amino acids. Germline trimming cut 4 bases from V and 6 bases from J; bases unmatched to any gene: 9. The chain's CDR3 is CASSASGGRAPGELFF. The CDR3, as DNA: TGTGCCAGCAGTGCTAGTGGCGGGAGGGCTCCCGGGGAGCTGTTTTTT. Full variable domain (remainder filled in from reference TRBV25-1 and TRBJ2-2): EADIYQTPRYLVIGTGKKITLECSQTMGHDKMYWYQQDPGMELHLIHYSYGVNSTEKGDLSSESTVSRIRTEHFPLTLESARPSHTSQYLCASSASGGRAPGELFFGEGSRLTVL.

The chain employs TRBV6-2 or TRBV6-3 and TRBJ1-1, with D hard to call. The CDR3 runs 15 residues. Germline V gives CDR1 MNHEY, CDR2 SVGEGT. Trimming removed 0 bases from V and 5 bases from J, with 13 bases in between. The CDR3 sequence: CASSYSVGGWTEAFF. CDR3 DNA sequence: TGTGCCAGCAGTTACTCGGTGGGCGGGTGGACTGAAGCTTTCTTT.

This clonotype was detected ten times or more. The gene calls are TRBV7-9 and TRBJ1-1; D is ambiguous. Germline CDR1 and CDR2: SEHNR and FQNEAQ (reference sequence). V lost 5 bases, J lost 0 bases, and 7 bases lay in between. The CDR3 loop spans 13 amino acids. CDR3 bases: TGTGCCAGCAGCCAGGTAGTGAACACTGAAGCTTTCTTT. This encodes CASSQVVNTEAFF.

This rearrangement joins TRBV20-1 to TRBJ1-6; TRBD1 matches at 7 bases. This CDR3 is built from 16 residues. The germline gives CDR1 DFQATT, CDR2 SNEGSKA (reference sequence). The V and J ends lost 3 bases and 8 bases, in that order; junction bases with no gene match: 13. As DNA, the CDR3 is TGCAGTGCTAGTGATAATACAGGGGAGATGGATTCACCCCTCCACTTT. It codes for CSASDNTGEMDSPLHF.

A few counts support this clonotype. This rearrangement joins TRBV5-4 to TRBJ2-5; 7 bases align to TRBD2. CDR1 and CDR2 from the germline V gene are SGHNT and YYREEE (reference sequence). Trimming took 3 bases from V and 3 from J; bases not matched to a gene: 8. This CDR3 is built from 15 residues. The DNA for the CDR3 is TGTGCCAGCAGCTCCGACCGGGGGGACGAAGAGACCCAGTACTTC. Translating it yields CASSSDRGDEETQYF.

The chain couples TRBV6-2 or TRBV6-3 to TRBJ1-2; TRBD1 matches 7 bases. This CDR3 contains 16 residues. V lost 11 bases to trimming and J lost 4 bases; unmatched junction nucleotides: 19. Germline CDR1 reads MNHEY; CDR2 reads SVGEGT. The CDR3 DNA sequence: TGTGCCTGGACCCAGGGGGGGGCAGGGCAGAGCTATGGCTACACCTTC. It specifies CAWTQGGAGQSYGYTF.

This chain links TRBV20-1 with TRBJ1-1, with D hard to call. This CDR3 contains 15 residues. From germline, CDR1 is DFQATT and CDR2 SNEGSKA (reference sequence). Trimming cost V 0 bases and J 0 bases, with 11 bases left between them. The CDR3 DNA is TGCAGTGCTAGAGATAGGGAGGCAATGAACACTGAAGCTTTCTTT. It translates to CSARDREAMNTEAFF.

The gene calls are TRBV20-1 and TRBJ1-1; tentatively, D is TRBD1 (5 bases). CDR1 DFQATT and CDR2 SNEGSKA come from the germline V gene (reference sequence). V gave up 8 bases and J gave up 7 bases, with 20 bases separating them. The CDR3 is 13 amino acids. This chain's CDR3 is CSYHPRDGNEAFF. CDR3 coding DNA: TGCAGTTACCACCCCCGGGACGGGAATGAAGCTTTCTTT.

The chain has TRBV29-1 and TRBJ1-1; D is ambiguous. Germline CDR1 reads SQVTM; CDR2 reads ANQGSEA. CDR3 length: 12 amino acids. Trimming stripped 5 bases from V and 1 base from J, with 8 bases between. The CDR3 DNA follows: TGCAGCGTTATGACCGGGAACACTGAAGCTTTCTTT. This sequence encodes CSVMTGNTEAFF.

This clonotype showed up just a few times. This sequence joins TRBV7-2 and TRBJ2-7, with D possibly TRBD2 on 7 matching bases. This CDR3 has 15 residues. Looked up from germline, CDR1 is SGHTA and CDR2 is FQGNSA. V lost 6 bases to trimming and J lost 6 bases, with 21 bases between them. Here the CDR3 reads CASSKRDTPQSEQYF. In nucleotides, the CDR3 is TGTGCCAGCAGTAAGCGGGACACCCCTCAGAGCGAGCAGTACTTC. Full variable domain (rest looked up from reference TRBV7-2 and TRBJ2-7): GAGVSQSPSNKVTEKGKDVELRCDPISGHTALYWYRQSLGQGLEFLIYFQGNSAPDKSGLPSDRFSAERTGGSVSTLTIQRTQQEDSAVYLCASSKRDTPQSEQYFGPGTRLTVT.

V usage is TRBV2 and J usage is TRBJ2-3; 9 nucleotides align to TRBD1. Trimming cost V 7 bases and J 0 bases; bases outside gene matches: 5. In germline, CDR1 is SNHLY, CDR2 FYNNEI. There are 15 residues in the CDR3. In DNA, the CDR3 is TGTGCCAGCATGGGGACAGGGTCTAGCACAGATACGCAGTATTTT. The encoded protein is CASMGTGSSTDTQYF.

In this sample, this clonotype turned up a few times. This chain links TRBV2 with TRBJ1-4; 8 bases line up with TRBD1. Germline V gene sequence: CDR1 SNHLY, CDR2 FYNNEI. This CDR3 spans 14 amino acids. V trimming: 5 bases; J trimming: 5 bases; junction bases outside the gene matches: 4. The DNA of the CDR3 is TGTGCCAGCAGTCCGGGACAGGAAAATGAAAAACTGTTTTTT. This translates into CASSPGQENEKLFF.

This clonotype showed up many times. V gene TRBV7-2 combines with J gene TRBJ1-1; TRBD1 agrees at 8 bases. The V segment lost 4 bases and the J segment 7 bases; nucleotides outside the gene matches: 8. Germline values: CDR1 SGHTA, CDR2 FQGNSA. This CDR3 has 14 amino acids. The CDR3 bases are TGTGCCAGCAGCTACCCCGGACAGGGCCGTGAAGCTTTCTTT. Protein product: CASSYPGQGREAFF. Combining the CDR3 with reference TRBV7-2 and TRBJ1-1 gives the whole variable domain GAGVSQSPSNKVTEKGKDVELRCDPISGHTALYWYRQSLGQGLEFLIYFQGNSAPDKSGLPSDRFSAERTGGSVSTLTIQRTQQEDSAVYLCASSYPGQGREAFFGQGTRLTVV.

Here the CDR3 DNA reads TGTGCCAGTAGTGAGAGGGCGCAGGCAATGAACACTGAAGCTTTCTTT. This gives the protein CASSERAQAMNTEAFF. J is TRBJ1-1 and V is TRBV19; no clear D gene. CDR3 length equals 16 residues. V was trimmed by 5 bases and J by 0 bases, leaving 16 bases between them. In germline, CDR1 is LNHDA, CDR2 SQIVND (reference sequence).

The chain couples TRBV7-9 to TRBJ2-7; D might be TRBD1 (6 bases). The V gene's germline CDR1 is SEHNR and CDR2 FQNEAQ (reference sequence). Trimming removed 5 bases from V and 2 bases from J, with 10 bases in between. This CDR3 has 13 residues. The CDR3 coding sequence is TGTGCCAGCAGCGACAGGCCCACCTACGAGCAGTACTTC. Protein product: CASSDRPTYEQYF.

As concerns this clonotype: Germline is not matched at one junction end, which may reflect a read error. The CDR3 DNA follows: TGTGCCAGCAGTCAAGACGGTACTAATGAAAAACTGTTTTTT. Its protein product is CASSQDGTNEKLFF. The rearrangement joins TRBV10-3 to TRBJ1-4; D unresolved. The germline gives CDR1 ENHRY, CDR2 SYGVKD. The CDR3 covers 14 residues.

The chain has TRBV5-4 and TRBJ1-1; TRBD1 matches 8 bases. The CDR3 has 13 residues. The V and J ends lost 3 bases and 8 bases, in that order; junction bases with no gene match: 6. Looked up from germline, CDR1 is SGHNT and CDR2 is YYREEE (reference sequence). CDR3 loop: CASSSTRQGEAFF. The CDR3 DNA sequence: TGTGCCAGCAGCTCAACCCGACAGGGGGAAGCTTTCTTT.

This clonotype occurred a few times. The genes are TRBV7-2 and TRBJ1-2, with TRBD1 matching 10 bases. CDR3 length equals 17 residues. The germline V gene encodes CDR1 SGHTA and CDR2 FQGNSA. V gave up 5 bases and J gave up 8 bases; unmatched junction bases: 17. The CDR3 region is CASSRRDRGAWDRGYTF. CDR3 bases: TGTGCCAGCAGCCGGCGGGACAGGGGCGCCTGGGATCGGGGCTACACCTTC. Combining the CDR3 with reference TRBV7-2 and TRBJ1-2 gives the whole variable domain GAGVSQSPSNKVTEKGKDVELRCDPISGHTALYWYRQSLGQGLEFLIYFQGNSAPDKSGLPSDRFSAERTGGSVSTLTIQRTQQEDSAVYLCASSRRDRGAWDRGYTFGSGTRLTVV.

V gene TRBV29-1 combines with J gene TRBJ2-7; 8 nucleotides agree with TRBD1. The germline V gene encodes CDR1 SQVTM and CDR2 ANQGSEA. The V and J ends lost 6 bases and 5 bases, in that order; junction bases with no gene match: 6. This CDR3 comprises 12 residues. In DNA form, the CDR3 reads TGCAGCGTCGACGACAGGGGCCACGAGCAGTACTTC. Residues: CSVDDRGHEQYF.

A note on this clonotype: This sequence may be a read error, since a much larger clone differs from it by one base. The CDR3 here is CATRSGTGLNQPQHF. The CDR3 DNA sequence: TGTGCCACCAGATCCGGGACAGGCCTCAATCAGCCCCAGCATTTT. V gene TRBV10-3 combines with J gene TRBJ1-5; TRBD1 aligns across 8 bases. Trimming at V came to 10 bases and at J to 3 bases, leaving 11 bases not matched to a gene. Germline loops: CDR1 ENHRY, CDR2 SYGVKD. The CDR3 is 15 residues long.

This clonotype was counted between two and nine times. The CDR3 region is CASSSLAGRGGTYEQYF. The CDR3 region has the DNA TGTGCCAGCAGCTCCCTGGCGGGGCGGGGGGGAACGTACGAGCAGTACTTC. The J gene is TRBJ2-7, the V gene TRBV7-8; 9 bases align to TRBD2. From germline, CDR1 is SGHVS and CDR2 FQNEAQ. V dropped 4 bases and J dropped 4; count of bases not matched to a gene: 14. This CDR3 region has 17 residues. Looking up the rest from reference TRBV7-8 and TRBJ2-7 gives the full variable domain: GAGVSQSPRYKVAKRGQDVALRCDPISGHVSLFWYQQALGQGPEFLTYFQNEAQLDKSGLPSDRFFAERPEGSVSTLKIQRTQQEDSAVYLCASSSLAGRGGTYEQYFGPGTRLTVT.

Only one count was recorded for this clonotype. One end of the junction varies from germline; a read error may be responsible. This chain uses TRBV10-3 with TRBJ2-7, with a weak D call TRBD2 (5 bases). The CDR3 contains 15 residues. Germline CDR1 and CDR2: ENHRY and SYGVKD. DNA for the CDR3: TGTGCCAGCAGTTACTTACGGGGTGCGGGCTACGAGCAGTACTTC. It yields the protein CASSYLRGAGYEQYF.